The 6 T cell receptor beta chains below come from one sample, sequenced in a study of cytomegalovirus exposure and HLA in healthy donors. The PCR contained 60 Vbeta and 13 Jbeta primers. Profiled with immunoSEQ multiplex PCR; TCRdb holds only in-frame clones, not every one. The data show hundreds of thousands of clones, roughly 89% seen once. Sequences were obtained from PBMCs. Receptors originate from a woman younger than 35 in good health and CMV-seronegative.

The chain has TRBV5-5 and TRBJ1-4, with 8 bases aligning to TRBD1. The V segment lost 2 bases and the J segment 5 bases; nucleotides outside the gene matches: 2. From germline, CDR1 is SGHKS and CDR2 YYEKEE (reference sequence). The CDR3 runs 14 residues. In nucleotides, the CDR3 is TGTGCCAGCAGCTTCCCAGGGGGCAATGAAAAACTGTTTTTT. It codes for CASSFPGGNEKLFF. Supplemented by reference TRBV5-5 and TRBJ1-4, the full variable domain reads DAGVTQSPTHLIKTRGQQVTLRCSPISGHKSVSWYQQVLGQGPQFIFQYYEKEERGRGNFPDRFSARQFPNYSSELNVNALLLGDSALYLCASSFPGGNEKLFFGSGTQLSVL.

The rearrangement links TRBV29-1 to TRBJ1-2; TRBD1 matches at 8 bases. CDR3 length: 16 residues. Germline lookup yields CDR1 SQVTM and CDR2 ANQGSEA. J was trimmed by 5 bases and V by 1 base; bases with no gene match: 12. The CDR3 reads CSVEALGQGTQYGYTF. Here the CDR3 DNA reads TGCAGCGTTGAAGCTCTCGGACAGGGCACCCAGTATGGCTACACCTTC.

The chain links TRBV19 to TRBJ2-7; 9 bases are shared with TRBD2. The junction had 9 bases not matched to a gene; V was cut back by 2 bases and J by 4 bases. The CDR3 has 16 amino acids. Germline assignment: CDR1 LNHDA and CDR2 SQIVND (reference sequence). The DNA for the CDR3 is TGTGCCAGTAGTATAAATAGCGGGGGAATTCATTACGAGCAGTACTTC. It specifies CASSINSGGIHYEQYF.

The rearrangement joins TRBV4-2 to TRBJ1-1, with D possibly TRBD1 on 5 matching bases. This CDR3 is 15 amino acids long. The germline gives CDR1 LGHNA, CDR2 YNFKEQ. The V end lost 0 bases, the J end lost 3 bases, and 11 bases lay between the germline ends. CDR3: CASSQDRGDYTEAFF. The CDR3 nucleotides read TGTGCCAGCAGCCAAGATCGGGGGGATTACACTGAAGCTTTCTTT.

The gene calls are TRBV5-1 and TRBJ2-3; 10 bases align to TRBD2. Unmatched junction bases numbered 9, after V lost 0 bases and J lost 5 bases. This CDR3 has 17 amino acids. Germline-derived CDR1 and CDR2 are SGHRS and YFSETQ. CDR3 sequence (DNA): TGCGCCAGCAGCTTGGCGGCTTTAGCGGGGGGACTAGATACGCAGTATTTT. Translating gives CASSLAALAGGLDTQYF.

V is TRBV11-2 and J is TRBJ2-3, with D hard to call. The length of the CDR3 is 16 residues. V gave up 3 bases and J gave up 1 base, with 14 bases separating them. The germline gives CDR1 SGHAT, CDR2 FQNNGV. The CDR3 loop reads CASSFSRSGRTDTQYF. CDR3 coding DNA: TGTGCCAGCAGCTTCTCCCGGTCAGGTCGCACAGATACGCAGTATTTT. The variable domain in full, with the rest retrieved from reference TRBV11-2 and TRBJ2-3, is EAGVAQSPRYKIIEKRQSVAFWCNPISGHATLYWYQQILGQGPKLLIQFQNNGVVDDSQLPKDRFSAERLKGVDSTLKIQPAKLEDSAVYLCASSFSRSGRTDTQYFGPGTRLTVL.